Listed below are T cell receptor beta chains from one sample, sequenced in a study of PD-L1 blockade in urothelial cancer. Some clones are missing from TCRdb's copy, which holds only in-frame ones; the method was immunoSEQ multiplex PCR. The sample shows 100,000 to 150,000 clones, less than 85% of them seen only once. The specimen comprised PBMCs, sampled around atezolizumab (anti-PD-L1) treatment. The receptors come from a man aged 45-65 years with urothelial cancer. The CDR3 runs from the conserved cysteine through the conserved F or W. A D gene is named only where the DNA matches it firmly. The size of a clone is reported for some rows only, either as once, few or many, or as a class for expanded clones.

NA	TRBJ1-4	TRBV7-2	TRBD1	TGTGCCAGCAGGGGACAGTCCACAACAACTAATGAAAAACTGTTTTTT	CASRGQSTTTNEKLFF
NA	TRBJ2-5	TRBV9	NA	TGTGCCAGCAGCGACGGATGGCGGGAAGGTGAGACCCAGTACTTC	CASSDGWREGETQYF
NA	TRBJ2-5	TRBV9	NA	TGTGCCAGCAGCGTAGACCAGGAGGGGCAAGAGACCCAGTACTTC	CASSVDQEGQETQYF
NA	TRBJ1-2	TRBV28	NA	TGTGCCAGCAGTTTAGGGAGGGCCAACTATGGCTACACCTTC	CASSLGRANYGYTF
NA	TRBJ1-4	TRBV19	NA	TGTGCCAGTAGTATCCAAGGGGTTGGAGAAAAACTGTTTTTT	CASSIQGVGEKLFF
few	TRBJ1-3	TRBV7-2	NA	TGTGCCAGCAGCTTAGGATGGACATCGTCTGGAAACACCATATATTTT	CASSLGWTSSGNTIYF
NA	TRBJ2-5	TRBV7-2	TRBD1	TGTGCCAGCAGCTTCAGACAGGGGGGGAGCCAAGAGACCCAGTACTTC	CASSFRQGGSQETQYF
NA	TRBJ2-1	TRBV5-6	TRBD2	TGTGCCAGCAGCAACGGACTAGCGGGATTAAGCGGTGGGAATGAGCAGTTCTTC	CASSNGLAGLSGGNEQFF
NA	TRBJ2-7	TRBV19	NA	TGTGCCAGTAGCCCAGGGGGGCCCACGGGCGAGCAGTACTTC	CASSPGGPTGEQYF
NA	TRBJ2-5	TRBV5-6	TRBD2	TGTGCCAGCAGCTTGGAACTAGCGGGAGATTTCGGAGAGACCCAGTACTTC	CASSLELAGDFGETQYF
once	TRBJ2-5	TRBV6-1	NA	TGTGCCAGCAGTGAAGCGCTTTCGGAGGGACAAGAGACCCAGTACTTC	CASSEALSEGQETQYF
NA	TRBJ1-4	TRBV5-1	NA	TGCGCCAGCAGCTTGGCCCCCGCAGGCCTCAATGAAAAACTGTTTTTT	CASSLAPAGLNEKLFF
NA	TRBJ2-7	TRBV11-2	NA	TGTGCCAGCAGCTTGGGCGGGTTAGGGTACGAGCAGTACTTC	CASSLGGLGYEQYF
NA	TRBJ2-1	TRBV6-1	TRBD2	TGTGCCAGCAGTGCTCGCCCGGGACTAGCAAATGAGCAGTTCTTC	CASSARPGLANEQFF
NA	TRBJ2-1	TRBV2	TRBD2	TGTGCCAGCAGTGATAGCGGGGGGGCTTTTGAGCAGTTCTTC	CASSDSGGAFEQFF
NA	TRBJ2-7	TRBV4-1	TRBD2	TGCGCCAGCAGCCAGGGACTAGCGGGAACCACATACGAGCAGTACTTC	CASSQGLAGTTYEQYF
NA	TRBJ2-3	TRBV28	NA	TGTGCCAGCACCATGGGGGGTTTGGGCACAGATACGCAGTATTTT	CASTMGGLGTDTQYF
NA	TRBJ1-6	TRBV30	NA	TGTGCCTGGACCCGGACAGCCGGACCCCTCCACTTT	CAWTRTAGPLHF
once	TRBJ2-1	TRBV5-1	TRBD2	TGCGCCAGCAGCGCACTAGCGGGAGTAGTAAATGAGCAGTTCTTC	CASSALAGVVNEQFF
NA	TRBJ2-7	TRBV11-3	TRBD2	TGTGCCAGCAGCCCGACTAGCGGGAGGTCAGAGCAGTACTTC	CASSPTSGRSEQYF
NA	TRBJ2-5	TRBV5-6	NA	TGTGCCAGCAGCTTGGAACTAGGGTACCAAGAGACCCAGTACTTC	CASSLELGYQETQYF
NA	TRBJ1-6	TRBV2	TRBD1	TGTGCCAGCCCTAGAGGACAGGGGAGCTCACCCCTCCACTTT	CASPRGQGSSPLHF
NA	TRBJ2-4	TRBV4-2	TRBD2	TGTGCCAGCAGCCAAGTCAGGACTAGCGGCCTCTATGCCAAAAACATTCAGTACTTC	CASSQVRTSGLYAKNIQYF
once	TRBJ2-2	TRBV9	TRBD2	TGTGCCAGCAGCCCCAGAGGACTAGCGGGAGGGTACACCGGGGAGCTGTTTTTT	CASSPRGLAGGYTGELFF
NA	TRBJ1-1	TRBV5-4	NA	TGTGCCAGCAGCTTGCGCAGGCAGACTGAAGCTTTCTTT	CASSLRRQTEAFF
NA	TRBJ2-2	TRBV5-1	TRBD1	TGCGCCAGCAGCTTGATGACAGGGACGAACACCGGGGAGCTGTTTTTT	CASSLMTGTNTGELFF